The source of this TCR beta chain is a study of T cells in Graves' hyperthyroidism and ophthalmopathy (dated by TCRdb to 2018 to 2020). About the study as a whole: Peripheral blood was collected at initial diagnosis, before any treatment. A discovery cohort of about 100 patients, 43 with Graves' ophthalmopathy and approximately 55 with stable Graves' hyperthyroidism, was used to find distinguishing TCR V-J signatures. An independent validation cohort of 18 to 20 hyperthyroidism patients and approximately 17 patients who later progressed to ophthalmopathy tested prospective prediction of ophthalmopathy. The 100 or so discovery patients were randomly divided into training and test sets at a 7:3 ratio. In addition, the study compared T-cell repertoires in thyroid tissue and in blood from five to seven Graves' hyperthyroidism patients. Once sampling was done, hyperthyroidism patients were given methimazole at a starting dose of 30 mg daily, whereas ophthalmopathy patients were given high-dose intravenous methylprednisolone. The paper describes TCR Vbeta CDR3 sequencing of 135 peripheral blood samples, made up of around 41 ophthalmopathy patients, around 73 hyperthyroidism patients and about 17 progressor patients.

This clonotype was detected ten times or more. Its specific antigen is unknown. Base qualities are not recorded, but no much larger clone differs from it by a single base. The TCR beta CDR3 regions were amplified from RNA transcripts. A first-round RT-PCR of the TCR CDR3 used the HTBI primer set with the Qiagen OneStep RT-PCR kit. The libraries were constructed in a second round of multiplex PCR and then size-selected and purified. The libraries were sequenced on an Illumina HiSeq2000 using paired-end 100 bp reads. For the original study's pipeline: SOAPnuke was used to process the raw data, throwing out any read that contained adapters or uncalled bases, had a mean Phred below 15, or lacked an exact constant-primer or identifier match. COPE v1.2.5 was used to merge high-quality paired reads, and clonotypes were defined as unique nucleotide sequences. MiTCR v1.1 was used to align clonotypes to the IMGT TRBV, TRBD and TRBJ reference segments. The analysis included only V-J combinations with a frequency above 0.0001, which together covered approximately 99% of the repertoires. A TCS score was defined as the ratio of F50 (clonal expansion) to E x V (chaos), with BLOSUM62-based TCRdist applied between CDR3 peptides within each V-J. Welch's t-statistics and random forest reduced around 550 V-J features to 13, which were used in a naive Bayes classifier (R e1071). Starting from the raw public reads, TCRdb applied fastp trimming at Q25, assembled clones with MiXCR and retained in-frame beta chains. Entries that share a CDR3 protein sequence are merged under the most common genes and DNA. These V and J calls are TCRdb output, not the study's own analysis. This sample is represented by 140,000 or so distinct CDR3 sequences; around 20% of them were singletons. The biggest ten clones account for 60% to 70% of the sample.

On the study overall, not on this receptor specifically: Most expanded thyroid clonotypes (frequency above 0.001) were also detected in blood, suggesting blood repertoires may reflect thyroid immune responses. Sample size was not statistically predetermined, and investigators were not blinded to group allocation. In validation, the model predicted progression to ophthalmopathy a median of approximately 6.6 months before onset, with 65% to 71% sensitivity and roughly 79% specificity. Ophthalmopathy was separated from stable hyperthyroidism by a 13 V-J signature model, with about 86% sensitivity and about 81% specificity obtained in cross-validation and 80%/75% obtained in testing.

Hyperthyroidism patients were newly diagnosed, had a disease duration of under 2 months, and were aged 18 to 65 years. Exclusion was applied to patients with uncontrolled infections, other autoimmune diseases, pregnancy or lactation. Diagnoses were based on clinical symptoms, serum thyroxine and TRAb, thyroid ultrasound and orbital computed tomography. Blood from progressor patients was drawn when they were first diagnosed with hyperthyroidism, before any ophthalmopathy symptoms appeared. Ficoll-Paque density gradient centrifugation was used to isolate PBMCs from about 9.4 ml of fresh peripheral blood. Patients classed as progressors first received a Graves' hyperthyroidism diagnosis and then went on to develop ophthalmopathy during follow-up. Total RNA was extracted using Trizol reagent, and RNA quality was assessed on an Agilent 2100 Bioanalyzer. The TCR was taken from a woman in her fifties or sixties with Graves' hyperthyroidism that later progressed to Graves' ophthalmopathy. Material for sequencing was blood.

The sequenced DNA: TGTGCCAGCAGTCCCCGACGGACAGCGAACACCGGGGAGCTGTTTTTT. Translated, it reads CASSPRRTANTGELFF. This sequence uses TRBV6-1 and TRBJ2-2; the D gene is perhaps TRBD1, on 6 matching bases. The CDR3 goes from the cysteine to the phenylalanine over 16 residues. Of all the DNA, just the CDR3 is kept, 48 bases in frame from base 1. Looking up the germline V gene yields CDR1 MNHNS and CDR2 SASEGT. Trimming at the junction amounts to 5 bases on V and 0 bases on J, and the germline ends lie 13 bases apart.